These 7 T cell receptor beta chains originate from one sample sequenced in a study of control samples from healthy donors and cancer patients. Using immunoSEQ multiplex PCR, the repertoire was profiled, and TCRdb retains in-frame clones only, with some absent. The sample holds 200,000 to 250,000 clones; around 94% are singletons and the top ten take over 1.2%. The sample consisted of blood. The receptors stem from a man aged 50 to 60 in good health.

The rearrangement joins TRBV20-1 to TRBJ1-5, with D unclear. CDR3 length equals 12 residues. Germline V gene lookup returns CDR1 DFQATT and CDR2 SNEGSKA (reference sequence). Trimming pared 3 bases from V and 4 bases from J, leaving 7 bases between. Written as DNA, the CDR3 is TGCAGTGCTAGTGGCCAAAATCAGCCCCAGCATTTT. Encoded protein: CSASGQNQPQHF.

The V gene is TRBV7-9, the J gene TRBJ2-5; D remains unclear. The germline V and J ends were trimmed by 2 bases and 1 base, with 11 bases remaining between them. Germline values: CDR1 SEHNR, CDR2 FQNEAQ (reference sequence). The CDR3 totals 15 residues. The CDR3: CASSLQVPTQETQYF. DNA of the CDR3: TGTGCCAGCAGCTTACAGGTTCCGACCCAAGAGACCCAGTACTTC. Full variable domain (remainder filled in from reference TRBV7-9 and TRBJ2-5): DTGVSQNPRHKITKRGQNVTFRCDPISEHNRLYWYRQTLGQGPEFLTYFQNEAQLEKSRLLSDRFSAERPKGSFSTLEIQRTEQGDSAMYLCASSLQVPTQETQYFGPGTRLLVL.

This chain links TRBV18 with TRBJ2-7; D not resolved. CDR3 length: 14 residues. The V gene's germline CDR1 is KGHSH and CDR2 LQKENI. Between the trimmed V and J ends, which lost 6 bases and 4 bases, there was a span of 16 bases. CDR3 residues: CASSDGGMGYEQYF. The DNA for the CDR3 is TGTGCCAGCTCCGATGGCGGTATGGGATACGAGCAGTACTTC.

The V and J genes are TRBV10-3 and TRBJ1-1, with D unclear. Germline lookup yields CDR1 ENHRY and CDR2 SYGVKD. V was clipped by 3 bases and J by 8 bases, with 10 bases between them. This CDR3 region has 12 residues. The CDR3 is CAISDLRREAFF. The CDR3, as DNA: TGTGCCATCAGTGACTTACGGAGGGAAGCTTTCTTT.

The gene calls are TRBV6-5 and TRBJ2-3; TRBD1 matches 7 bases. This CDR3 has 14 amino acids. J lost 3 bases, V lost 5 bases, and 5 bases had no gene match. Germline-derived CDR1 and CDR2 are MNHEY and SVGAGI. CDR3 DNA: TGTGCCAGCAGTCGCCGACAGGGAACAGATACGCAGTATTTT. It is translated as CASSRRQGTDTQYF.

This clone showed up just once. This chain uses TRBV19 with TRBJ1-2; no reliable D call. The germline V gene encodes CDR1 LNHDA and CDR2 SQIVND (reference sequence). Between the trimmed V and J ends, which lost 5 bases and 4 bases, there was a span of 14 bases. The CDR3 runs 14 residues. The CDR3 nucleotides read TGTGCCAGTAGTCCGACCGGAGAGCCCTATGGCTACACCTTC. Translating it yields CASSPTGEPYGYTF.

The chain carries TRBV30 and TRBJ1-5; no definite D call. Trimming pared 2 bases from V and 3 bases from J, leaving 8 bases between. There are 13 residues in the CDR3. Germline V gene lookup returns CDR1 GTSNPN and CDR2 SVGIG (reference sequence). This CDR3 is CAWSNRINQPQHF. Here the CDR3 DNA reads TGTGCCTGGAGTAACAGAATCAATCAGCCCCAGCATTTT.